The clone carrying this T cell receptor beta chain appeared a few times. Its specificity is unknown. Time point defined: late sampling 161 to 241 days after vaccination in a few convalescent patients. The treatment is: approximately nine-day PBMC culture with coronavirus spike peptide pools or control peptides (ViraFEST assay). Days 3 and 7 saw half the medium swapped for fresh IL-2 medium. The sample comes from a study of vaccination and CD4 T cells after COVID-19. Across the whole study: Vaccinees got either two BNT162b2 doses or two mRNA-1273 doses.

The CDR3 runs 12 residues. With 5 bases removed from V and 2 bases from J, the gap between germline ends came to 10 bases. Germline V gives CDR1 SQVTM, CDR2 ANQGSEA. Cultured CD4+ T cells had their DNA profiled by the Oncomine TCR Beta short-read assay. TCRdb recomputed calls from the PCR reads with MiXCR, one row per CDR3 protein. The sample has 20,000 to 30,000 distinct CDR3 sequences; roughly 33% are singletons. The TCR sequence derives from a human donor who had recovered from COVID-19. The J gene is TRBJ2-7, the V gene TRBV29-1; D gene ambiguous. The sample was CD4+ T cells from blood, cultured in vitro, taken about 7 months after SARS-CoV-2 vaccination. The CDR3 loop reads CSVQSRPYEQYF. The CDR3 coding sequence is TGCAGCGTTCAAAGTAGGCCCTACGAGCAGTACTTC.